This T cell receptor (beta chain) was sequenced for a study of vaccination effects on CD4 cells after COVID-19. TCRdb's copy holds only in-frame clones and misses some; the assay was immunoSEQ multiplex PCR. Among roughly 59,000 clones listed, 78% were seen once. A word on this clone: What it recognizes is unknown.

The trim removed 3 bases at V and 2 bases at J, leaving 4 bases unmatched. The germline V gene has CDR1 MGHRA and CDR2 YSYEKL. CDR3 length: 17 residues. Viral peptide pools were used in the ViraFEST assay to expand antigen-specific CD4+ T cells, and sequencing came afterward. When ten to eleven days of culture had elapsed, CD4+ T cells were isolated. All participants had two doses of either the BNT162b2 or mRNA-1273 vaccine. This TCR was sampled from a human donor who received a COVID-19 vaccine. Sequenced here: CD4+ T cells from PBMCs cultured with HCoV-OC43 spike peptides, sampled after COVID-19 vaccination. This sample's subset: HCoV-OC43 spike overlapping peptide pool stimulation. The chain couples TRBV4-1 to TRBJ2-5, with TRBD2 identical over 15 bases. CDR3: CASSQPGLAGGQETQYF. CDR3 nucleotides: TGCGCCAGCAGCCAGCCAGGACTAGCGGGGGGGCAAGAGACCCAGTACTTC.